Reported below is one T cell receptor beta chain. There are 14 residues in the CDR3. Per the germline V gene, CDR1 is SGHDT and CDR2 is YYEEEE. V trimming: 2 bases; J trimming: 7 bases; junction bases outside the gene matches: 7. The data stem from a study of blood T cell repertoires in COVID-19. Study context: The origin of the acute and convalescent COVID-19 samples was the United States, Italy and Spain.

Clones were read by immunoSEQ multiplex PCR, and TCRdb kept only the in-frame ones, dropping some. The sample holds 120,000 or so clones, less than 90% seen once. The TCR originated in a woman of 80 years or more with acute or convalescent COVID-19. The gene calls are TRBV5-6 and TRBJ1-2, with 8 bases that match TRBD1. Sequencing was carried out using peripheral blood. CDR3 in DNA: TGTGCCAGCAGCTTACCAGGGGGCGCGGGTGGCTACACCTTC. Protein product: CASSLPGGAGGYTF. Variable domain in full (rest from reference TRBV5-6 and TRBJ1-2): DAGVTQSPTHLIKTRGQQVTLRCSPKSGHDTVSWYQQALGQGPQFIFQYYEEEERQRGNFPDRFSGHQFPNYSSELNVNALLLGDSALYLCASSLPGGAGGYTFGSGTRLTVV.